This TCR beta chain emerged from a study of response to subunit inactivated influenza vaccine. V was trimmed by 6 bases and J by 6 bases, leaving 15 bases between them. Germline V gene data show CDR1 as MNHEY and CDR2 as SVGEGT. CDR3 length: 13 amino acids. MiXCR, applied by TCRdb to the RT-PCR reads, yields one record per CDR3 protein. The profile shows some 850,000 distinct CDR3 sequences, approximately 17% of them singletons. This clonotype was seen a few times. Antigen: not known. Regarding the study as a whole: T cells newly recruited by each seasonal influenza vaccination are few, the authors suggested.

Sequencing was performed on PBMCs from blood, taken 5 days after vaccination. The TCR comes from a man aged 50-59 years who received an inactivated influenza vaccine. This chain links TRBV6-2 or TRBV6-3 with TRBJ2-7, with D perhaps matching TRBD1 (5 bases). In nucleotides, the CDR3 is TGTGCCAGCAGACCTGGGGCAGTCAGCGAGCAGTACTTC. Encoded protein: CASRPGAVSEQYF.